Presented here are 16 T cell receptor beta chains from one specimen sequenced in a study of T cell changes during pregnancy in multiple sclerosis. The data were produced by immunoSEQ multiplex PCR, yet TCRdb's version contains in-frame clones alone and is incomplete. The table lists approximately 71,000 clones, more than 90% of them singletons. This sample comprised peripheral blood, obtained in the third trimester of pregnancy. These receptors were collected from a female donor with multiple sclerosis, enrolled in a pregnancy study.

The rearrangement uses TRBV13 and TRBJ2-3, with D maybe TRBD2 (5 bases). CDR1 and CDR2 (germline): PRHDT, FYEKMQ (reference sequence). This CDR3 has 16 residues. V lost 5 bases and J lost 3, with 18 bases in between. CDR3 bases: TGTGCCAGCAGCACCGGGGAGCGGCGCCCGACAGATACGCAGTATTTT. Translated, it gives CASSTGERRPTDTQYF.

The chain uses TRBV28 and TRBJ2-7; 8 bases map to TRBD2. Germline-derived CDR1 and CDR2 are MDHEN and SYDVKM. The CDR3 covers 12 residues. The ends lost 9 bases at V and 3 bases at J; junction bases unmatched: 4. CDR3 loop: CASGTRYYEQYF. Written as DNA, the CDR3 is TGTGCCAGTGGGACTAGATACTACGAGCAGTACTTC.

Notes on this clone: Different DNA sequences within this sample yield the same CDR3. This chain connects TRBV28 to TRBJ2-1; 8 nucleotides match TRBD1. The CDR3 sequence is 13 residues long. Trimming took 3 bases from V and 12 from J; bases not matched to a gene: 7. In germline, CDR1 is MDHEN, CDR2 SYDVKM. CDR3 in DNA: TGTGCCAGCAGTTTCGGACAGGGTCGACTGCAGTTCTTC. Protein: CASSFGQGRLQFF.

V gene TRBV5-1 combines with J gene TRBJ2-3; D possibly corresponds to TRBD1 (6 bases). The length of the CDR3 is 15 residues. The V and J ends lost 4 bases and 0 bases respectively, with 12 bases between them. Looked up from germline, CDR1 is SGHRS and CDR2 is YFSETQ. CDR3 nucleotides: TGCGCCAGCAGCCCCAACAGGGTTAGCACAGATACGCAGTATTTT. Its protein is CASSPNRVSTDTQYF.

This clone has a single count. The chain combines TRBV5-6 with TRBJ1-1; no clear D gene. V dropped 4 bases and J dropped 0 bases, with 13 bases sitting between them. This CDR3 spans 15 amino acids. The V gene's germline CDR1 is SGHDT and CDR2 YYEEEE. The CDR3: CASSLGETMNTEAFF. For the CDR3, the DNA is TGTGCCAGCAGCCTGGGCGAGACAATGAACACTGAAGCTTTCTTT.

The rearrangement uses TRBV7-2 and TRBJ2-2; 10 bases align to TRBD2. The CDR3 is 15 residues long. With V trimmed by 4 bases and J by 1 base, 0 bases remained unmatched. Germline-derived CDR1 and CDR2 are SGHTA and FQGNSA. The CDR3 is CASSWTSGNTGELFF. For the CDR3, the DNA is TGTGCCAGCAGCTGGACTAGCGGGAACACCGGGGAGCTGTTTTTT. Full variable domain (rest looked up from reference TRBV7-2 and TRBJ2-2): GAGVSQSPSNKVTEKGKDVELRCDPISGHTALYWYRQSLGQGLEFLIYFQGNSAPDKSGLPSDRFSAERTGGSVSTLTIQRTQQEDSAVYLCASSWTSGNTGELFFGEGSRLTVL.

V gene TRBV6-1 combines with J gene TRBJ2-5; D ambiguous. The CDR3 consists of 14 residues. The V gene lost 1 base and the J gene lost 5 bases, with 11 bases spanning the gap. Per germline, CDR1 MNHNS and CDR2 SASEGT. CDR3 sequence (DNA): TGTGCCAGCAGTGAAGTCGGTAGAGTGGAGACCCAGTACTTC. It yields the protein CASSEVGRVETQYF.

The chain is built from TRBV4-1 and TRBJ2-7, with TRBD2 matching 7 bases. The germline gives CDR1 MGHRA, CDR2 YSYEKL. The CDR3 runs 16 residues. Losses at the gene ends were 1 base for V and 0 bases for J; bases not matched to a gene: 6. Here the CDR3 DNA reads TGCGCCAGCAGCCAAGGGCTAGCGGAGCCCTCCTACGAGCAGTACTTC. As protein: CASSQGLAEPSYEQYF.

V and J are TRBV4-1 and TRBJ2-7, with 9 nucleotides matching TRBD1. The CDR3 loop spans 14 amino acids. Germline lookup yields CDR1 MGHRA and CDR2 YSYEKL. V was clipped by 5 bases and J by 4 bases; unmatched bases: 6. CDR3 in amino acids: CASSSATGGYEQYF. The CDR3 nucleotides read TGCGCCAGCAGCTCCGCGACAGGGGGTTACGAGCAGTACTTC.

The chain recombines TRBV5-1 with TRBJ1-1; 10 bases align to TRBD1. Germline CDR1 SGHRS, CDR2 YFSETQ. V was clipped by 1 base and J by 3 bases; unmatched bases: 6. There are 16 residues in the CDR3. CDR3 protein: CASSLRQGAPYTEAFF. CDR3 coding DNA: TGCGCCAGCAGCTTGAGACAGGGGGCTCCCTACACTGAAGCTTTCTTT.

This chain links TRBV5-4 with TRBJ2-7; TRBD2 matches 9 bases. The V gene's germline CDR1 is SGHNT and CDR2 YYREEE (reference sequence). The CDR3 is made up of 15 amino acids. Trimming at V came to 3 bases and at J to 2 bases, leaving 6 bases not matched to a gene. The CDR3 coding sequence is TGTGCCAGCAGCTCGACTAGCGGCTCCCCCTACGAGCAGTACTTC. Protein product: CASSSTSGSPYEQYF.

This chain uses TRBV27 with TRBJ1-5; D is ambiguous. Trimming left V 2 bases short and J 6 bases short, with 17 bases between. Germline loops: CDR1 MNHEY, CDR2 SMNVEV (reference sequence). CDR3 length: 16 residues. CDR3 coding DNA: TGTGCCAGCAGTTTAGCCGGACTCCACCCGGGTCAGCCCCAGCATTTT. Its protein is CASSLAGLHPGQPQHF.

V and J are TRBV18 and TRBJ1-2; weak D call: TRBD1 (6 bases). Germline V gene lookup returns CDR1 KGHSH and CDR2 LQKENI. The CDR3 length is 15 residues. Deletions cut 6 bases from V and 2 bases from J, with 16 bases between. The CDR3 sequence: CASSLEGTKNYGYTF. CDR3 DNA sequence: TGTGCCAGCTCCCTCGAGGGGACAAAAAACTATGGCTACACCTTC.

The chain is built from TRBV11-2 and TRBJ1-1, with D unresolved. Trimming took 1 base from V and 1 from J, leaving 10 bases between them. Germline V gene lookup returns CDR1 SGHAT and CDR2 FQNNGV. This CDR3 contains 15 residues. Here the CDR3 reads CASSLGLVRNTEAFF. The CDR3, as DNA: TGTGCCAGCAGCTTAGGGCTCGTTCGGAACACTGAAGCTTTCTTT.

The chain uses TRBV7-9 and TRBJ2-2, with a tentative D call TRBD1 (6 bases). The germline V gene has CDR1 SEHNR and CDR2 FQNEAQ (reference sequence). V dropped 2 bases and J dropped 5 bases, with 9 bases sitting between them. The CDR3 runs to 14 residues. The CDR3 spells CASSLYRETGELFF. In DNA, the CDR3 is TGTGCCAGCAGCTTATACAGGGAGACCGGGGAGCTGTTTTTT.

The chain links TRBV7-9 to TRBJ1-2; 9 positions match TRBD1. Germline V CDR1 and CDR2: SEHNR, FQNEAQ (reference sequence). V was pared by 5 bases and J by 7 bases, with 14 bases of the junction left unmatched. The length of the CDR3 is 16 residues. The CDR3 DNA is TGTGCCAGCAGCCCCCGGGACAGGGAGGAATCGGCTGGCTACACCTTC. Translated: CASSPRDREESAGYTF.